Each of the 32 T cell receptor beta chains below was sequenced from the same sample in a study of blood T cell repertoires in COVID-19. The repertoire was sequenced with immunoSEQ multiplex PCR; TCRdb's copy has only in-frame clones and lacks some. This table has around 210,000 clones, 80% to 90% appearing once. Sequenced input: peripheral blood. The receptors were sampled from a man aged 18 to 29 with active or convalescent COVID-19.

V and J are TRBV30 and TRBJ1-6; D is possibly TRBD1 (6 bases). This CDR3 comprises 13 residues. Deletions cut 5 bases from V and 10 bases from J, with 15 bases between. The germline V gene has CDR1 GTSNPN and CDR2 SVGIG (reference sequence). The DNA for the CDR3 is TGTGCCTGGGAAGGTACAGGGAACTCACCCCTCCACTTT. Protein: CAWEGTGNSPLHF.

The rearrangement joins TRBV7-2 to TRBJ2-7, with a possible D match to TRBD2 (6 bases). V shed 0 bases and J shed 7 bases, with 16 bases lying between them. The CDR3 contains 15 residues. CDR1 and CDR2 (germline): SGHTA, FQGNSA. The CDR3 DNA is TGTGCCAGCAGCTTAGCGCCGACTAGTCGGGAAGAGCAGTACTTC. It yields the protein CASSLAPTSREEQYF.

The chain joins TRBV19 to TRBJ1-5; D is unclear. Germline V CDR1 and CDR2: LNHDA, SQIVND (reference sequence). V was cut by 4 bases and J by 11 bases, with 15 bases left in between. This CDR3 is 13 amino acids long. This CDR3 is CASSTSPRQTQHF. The CDR3 nucleotides read TGTGCCAGTAGTACCTCCCCCAGGCAAACCCAGCATTTT.

The chain combines TRBV30 with TRBJ1-4, with TRBD1 as a possible D gene (6 bases). Trimming shortened V by 4 bases and J by 5 bases, and 11 bases separated the two germline ends. Germline V gene lookup returns CDR1 GTSNPN and CDR2 SVGIG (reference sequence). The CDR3 length is 13 residues. The CDR3 DNA reads as TGTGCCTGGATGGGGACACGGAATGAAAAACTGTTTTTT. It codes for CAWMGTRNEKLFF. The full variable domain, with the rest looked up from reference TRBV30 and TRBJ1-4, is SQTIHQWPATLVQPVGSPLSLECTVEGTSNPNLYWYRQAAGRGLQLLFYSVGIGQISSEVPQNLSASRPQDRQFILSSKKLLLSDSGFYLCAWMGTRNEKLFFGSGTQLSVL.

The chain carries TRBV5-5 and TRBJ1-6; unclear D gene. CDR1 SGHKS and CDR2 YYEKEE come from the germline V gene (reference sequence). This CDR3 comprises 15 residues. V lost 4 bases and J lost 14, with 22 bases in between. This CDR3 reads CASSHSTGVNWALHF. CDR3 nucleotides: TGTGCCAGCAGCCACTCCACGGGTGTCAATTGGGCCCTCCACTTT.

The V gene is TRBV18, the J gene TRBJ1-2, with D tentatively TRBD1 (6 bases). CDR1 KGHSH and CDR2 LQKENI come from the germline V gene. CDR3 size: 16 residues. The V end was cut by 0 bases, the J end by 0 bases, with 11 bases between. The CDR3: CASSPPTTGPNYGYTF. The CDR3, as DNA: TGTGCCAGCTCACCACCGACGACAGGCCCTAACTATGGCTACACCTTC.

The V and J genes are TRBV7-2 and TRBJ1-3; TRBD1 matches 7 bases. The V segment lost 1 base and the J segment 4 bases; nucleotides outside the gene matches: 4. The CDR3 extends over 15 amino acids. The germline gives CDR1 SGHTA, CDR2 FQGNSA. The CDR3 DNA is TGTGCCAGCAGCTTAGTCACAGGGGCCGGAAACACCATATATTTT. Translating it yields CASSLVTGAGNTIYF.

V usage is TRBV29-1 and J usage is TRBJ2-7; the match to TRBD2 covers 15 bases. V was pared by 3 bases and J by 3 bases, with 9 bases of the junction left unmatched. The CDR3 loop spans 17 amino acids. Germline CDR1 SQVTM, CDR2 ANQGSEA. The CDR3 loop is CSVEVGTSGRPDYEQYF. DNA for the CDR3: TGCAGCGTTGAGGTGGGGACTAGCGGGAGGCCCGACTACGAGCAGTACTTC.

The chain recombines TRBV7-6 with TRBJ2-7, with D possibly TRBD1 on 5 matching bases. There are 15 residues in the CDR3. Trimming pared 5 bases from V and 0 bases from J, leaving 14 bases between. CDR1 and CDR2 from the germline V gene are SGHVS and FNYEAQ. The CDR3 spells CASSIQGRGSYEQYF. CDR3 in DNA: TGTGCCAGCAGCATCCAGGGAAGAGGCTCCTACGAGCAGTACTTC. Based on the CDR3 plus reference TRBV7-6 and TRBJ2-7, the full variable domain is GAGVSQSPRYKVTKRGQDVALRCDPISGHVSLYWYRQALGQGPEFLTYFNYEAQQDKSGLPNDRFSAERPEGSISTLTIQRTEQRDSAMYRCASSIQGRGSYEQYFGPGTRLTVT.

This clone was seen only once. This sequence joins TRBV5-1 and TRBJ1-2; 7 bases match TRBD1. Germline values: CDR1 SGHRS, CDR2 YFSETQ. The CDR3 is 15 amino acids. Trimming took 0 bases from V and 3 from J; bases not matched to a gene: 5. The CDR3 DNA reads TGCGCCAGCAGCTTGGGGGACAGTTACTACTATGGCTACACCTTC. Translated: CASSLGDSYYYGYTF.

Concerning this clone: A read error may account for a junction end that differs from germline. This sequence joins TRBV7-2 and TRBJ2-1; tentatively, D is TRBD2 (5 bases). CDR3 size: 12 residues. The V gene's germline CDR1 is SGHTA and CDR2 FQGNSA. The CDR3 region is CASSLADSQRVF. The CDR3 DNA sequence: TGTGCCAGCAGCTTAGCTGATAGCCAGAGGGTCTTC.

The chain carries TRBV28 and TRBJ2-1; D might be TRBD1 (5 bases). Trimming took off 7 bases at V and 1 base at J, with 17 bases between the two ends. Germline CDR1 is MDHEN and CDR2 is SYDVKM. The CDR3 consists of 16 residues. Here the CDR3 reads CASKSEGVRSYNEQFF. The CDR3 region has the DNA TGTGCCAGCAAAAGCGAAGGGGTAAGGTCCTACAATGAGCAGTTCTTC.

This clone was recorded only once. V gene TRBV5-1 combines with J gene TRBJ2-5; D may be TRBD2 (5 bases). V was pared by 4 bases and J by 0 bases, with 7 bases between. The CDR3 has 13 residues. Germline CDR1 SGHRS, CDR2 YFSETQ. This chain's CDR3 is CASSPGNQETQYF. In DNA form, the CDR3 reads TGCGCCAGCAGCCCGGGAAACCAAGAGACCCAGTACTTC. The whole variable domain, filled in from reference TRBV5-1 and TRBJ2-5, reads KAGVTQTPRYLIKTRGQQVTLSCSPISGHRSVSWYQQTPGQGLQFLFEYFSETQRNKGNFPGRFSGRQFSNSRSEMNVSTLELGDSALYLCASSPGNQETQYFGPGTRLLVL.

The rearrangement uses TRBV28 and TRBJ2-4; 7 positions match TRBD1. The CDR3 loop spans 13 amino acids. Germline V gene lookup returns CDR1 MDHEN and CDR2 SYDVKM. The V and J ends lost 6 bases and 5 bases, in that order; junction bases with no gene match: 4. In nucleotides, the CDR3 is TGTGCCAGCAGGCGGACAGGAGAAAACATTCAGTACTTC. It is translated as CASRRTGENIQYF. Using reference TRBV28 and TRBJ2-4 for the parts outside the CDR3, the full variable domain is DVKVTQSSRYLVKRTGEKVFLECVQDMDHENMFWYRQDPGLGLRLIYFSYDVKMKEKGDIPEGYSVSREKKERFSLILESASTNQTSMYLCASRRTGENIQYFGAGTRLSVL.

The chain combines TRBV6-5 with TRBJ1-5, with D perhaps TRBD1 (5 bases). The CDR3 has 14 amino acids. V dropped 5 bases and J dropped 4 bases, with 12 bases sitting between them. Germline values: CDR1 MNHEY, CDR2 SVGAGI. CDR3 amino acids: CASSRRGGNQPQHF. The CDR3 DNA is TGTGCCAGCAGTCGACGCGGGGGGAATCAGCCCCAGCATTTT.

This sequence joins TRBV25-1 and TRBJ1-3; 8 nucleotides align to TRBD1. V shed 4 bases, J shed 1 base, and the junction held 0 bases outside the gene matches. The germline V gene encodes CDR1 MGHDK and CDR2 SYGVNS. The CDR3 sequence is 14 residues long. The CDR3 bases are TGTGCCAGCAGTGGGACAGGGTCTGGAAACACCATATATTTT. Its translation: CASSGTGSGNTIYF.

This clone was found once. V is TRBV7-3 and J is TRBJ2-2, with D possibly being TRBD1 (7 bases). Germline V gene data show CDR1 as SGHTA and CDR2 as FQGTGA. Trimming stripped 2 bases from V and 7 bases from J, with 14 bases between. This CDR3 region has 15 residues. This CDR3 reads CASSLGGGAGGELFF. The CDR3 region has the DNA TGTGCCAGCAGCTTAGGAGGGGGCGCAGGCGGGGAGCTGTTTTTT.

The V and J genes are TRBV18 and TRBJ2-5; D might be TRBD1 (6 bases). This CDR3 is built from 15 residues. V was shortened by 4 bases and J by 5 bases, with 17 bases between the two germline ends. Per the germline V gene, CDR1 is KGHSH and CDR2 is LQKENI. Here the CDR3 DNA reads TGTGCCAGCTCACAATTAGAGTCAAGGGGGGAGACCCAGTACTTC. It codes for CASSQLESRGETQYF.

The CDR3 coding sequence is TGTGCCAGCAGCCCCCTCGTGCGGGAGAGAGAGACCCAGTACTTC. Its protein is CASSPLVRERETQYF. This sequence joins TRBV7-9 and TRBJ2-5, with 7 nucleotides matching TRBD2. The CDR3 spans 15 residues. Germline loops: CDR1 SEHNR, CDR2 FQNEAQ (reference sequence). The V gene end was trimmed by 5 bases and the J gene end by 4 bases; junction bases not matched to a gene: 10.

The rearrangement uses TRBV11-2 and TRBJ2-7; TRBD2 is a possible D gene (5 bases). CDR1 is SGHAT and CDR2 is FQNNGV in the germline V gene. The V end lost 7 bases, the J end lost 4 bases, and 20 bases lay between the germline ends. The CDR3 covers 15 residues. DNA of the CDR3: TGTGCCAGCACCCTTTGGGTCAGCGAGGGATACGAGCAGTACTTC. Amino acids: CASTLWVSEGYEQYF. The complete variable domain, with remaining parts taken from reference TRBV11-2 and TRBJ2-7, reads EAGVAQSPRYKIIEKRQSVAFWCNPISGHATLYWYQQILGQGPKLLIQFQNNGVVDDSQLPKDRFSAERLKGVDSTLKIQPAKLEDSAVYLCASTLWVSEGYEQYFGPGTRLTVT.

The chain employs TRBV2 and TRBJ2-2; a possible D gene is TRBD1 (6 bases). V was cut by 5 bases and J by 2 bases, with 9 bases left in between. The CDR3 totals 14 residues. Germline V gene data show CDR1 as SNHLY and CDR2 as FYNNEI. The CDR3 DNA is TGTGCCAGCAGTCGGACAGCCAACACCGGGGAGCTGTTTTTT. It is translated as CASSRTANTGELFF.

In DNA, the CDR3 is TGTGCCAGTAGTATCCACGACAGAGCCTACGAGCAGTACTTC. It encodes CASSIHDRAYEQYF. The gene calls are TRBV19 and TRBJ2-7, with D tentatively TRBD1 (5 bases). Between the trimmed V and J ends, which lost 3 bases and 2 bases, there was a span of 11 bases. Per germline, CDR1 LNHDA and CDR2 SQIVND (reference sequence). The CDR3 runs 14 residues.

The chain couples TRBV9 to TRBJ2-5; 8 bases are shared with TRBD1. This CDR3 is 15 amino acids long. Germline V lookup: CDR1 SGDLS, CDR2 YYNGEE. The ends lost 0 bases at V and 5 bases at J; junction bases unmatched: 6. CDR3 bases: TGTGCCAGCAGCGTAGATCAGGGGGCGAAGGAGACCCAGTACTTC. Translating gives CASSVDQGAKETQYF.

The rearrangement links TRBV11-2 to TRBJ2-2, with 8 bases identical to TRBD2. The CDR3 is 15 amino acids. After removal of 4 bases from V and 3 bases from J, the junction contained 4 bases not matched to a gene. Looked up from germline, CDR1 is SGHAT and CDR2 is FQNNGV. CDR3 residues: CASSWGTRHTGELFF. CDR3 in DNA: TGTGCCAGCAGCTGGGGGACTAGGCACACCGGGGAGCTGTTTTTT.

The rearrangement links TRBV5-1 to TRBJ2-1, with 12 bases that match TRBD2. V lost 4 bases, J lost 15 bases, and 5 bases stayed unmatched. The CDR3 spans 12 residues. Germline-derived CDR1 and CDR2 are SGHRS and YFSETQ. CDR3 sequence reads: CASSVTSGSAFF. Here the CDR3 DNA reads TGCGCCAGCAGCGTGACTAGCGGGAGTGCGTTCTTC.

This clone was detected only a few times. CDR3: CASSPGLYGYTF. The CDR3 bases are TGTGCCAGTAGTCCAGGGCTCTATGGCTACACCTTC. The rearrangement links TRBV19 to TRBJ1-2; TRBD1 might be the D (5 bases). Trimming removed 5 bases from V and 4 bases from J, with 8 bases in between. CDR3 length equals 12 residues. From germline, CDR1 is LNHDA and CDR2 SQIVND (reference sequence).

CDR3 coding DNA: TGTGCCAGCAGCCCCGGGTGGGGGACAGGGGGCGCGGGCGAGCAGTACTTC. Protein sequence: CASSPGWGTGGAGEQYF. The gene calls are TRBV7-9 and TRBJ2-7; 12 positions agree with TRBD1. The CDR3 has 17 amino acids. From germline, CDR1 is SEHNR and CDR2 FQNEAQ (reference sequence). The V and J ends lost 5 bases and 6 bases, in that order; junction bases with no gene match: 14.

The chain joins TRBV27 to TRBJ1-1; no clear D gene. The germline V gene has CDR1 MNHEY and CDR2 SMNVEV (reference sequence). V lost 5 bases, J lost 1 base, and 17 bases lay in between. The CDR3 is made up of 16 amino acids. The CDR3 reads CASSRGPRLENTEAFF. The DNA for the CDR3 is TGTGCCAGCAGTCGGGGTCCTAGACTTGAGAACACTGAAGCTTTCTTT.

The V call is TRBV5-1, the J call TRBJ2-1; 9 bases fit TRBD1. Germline CDR1 reads SGHRS; CDR2 reads YFSETQ. Trimming took 6 bases from V and 6 from J; bases not matched to a gene: 10. This CDR3 is built from 15 residues. The CDR3 region has the DNA TGCGCCAGCACCACGGGGGACAGGGTAATCAATGAGCAGTTCTTC. Encoded protein: CASTTGDRVINEQFF.

This clone was detected once. The chain recombines TRBV7-2 with TRBJ1-2; 10 bases are a match to TRBD1. Germline CDR1 SGHTA, CDR2 FQGNSA. The trim removed 5 bases at V and 8 bases at J, leaving 14 bases unmatched. The CDR3 runs 16 residues. In DNA form, the CDR3 reads TGTGCCAGCAGCGGAACCCCGGGACAGGGGATAGGGGGCTACACCTTC. Its translation: CASSGTPGQGIGGYTF.

This clone appeared once. The chain recombines TRBV28 with TRBJ2-2, with D perhaps TRBD2 (6 bases). This CDR3 has 14 amino acids. Trimming took off 8 bases at V and 3 bases at J, with 13 bases between the two ends. Germline-derived CDR1 and CDR2 are MDHEN and SYDVKM. CDR3 in DNA: TGTGCCAGCGGGTGGGGGAGGTACACCGGGGAGCTGTTTTTT. It is translated as CASGWGRYTGELFF.

V gene TRBV30 combines with J gene TRBJ2-2, with D perhaps TRBD1 (6 bases). Germline assignment: CDR1 GTSNPN and CDR2 SVGIG (reference sequence). The CDR3 has 14 amino acids. Trimming took 6 bases from V and 4 from J, leaving 15 bases between them. The CDR3 nucleotides are TGTGCCTGTAATATACAGGGAGTCACCGGGGAGCTGTTTTTT. Translating gives CACNIQGVTGELFF.